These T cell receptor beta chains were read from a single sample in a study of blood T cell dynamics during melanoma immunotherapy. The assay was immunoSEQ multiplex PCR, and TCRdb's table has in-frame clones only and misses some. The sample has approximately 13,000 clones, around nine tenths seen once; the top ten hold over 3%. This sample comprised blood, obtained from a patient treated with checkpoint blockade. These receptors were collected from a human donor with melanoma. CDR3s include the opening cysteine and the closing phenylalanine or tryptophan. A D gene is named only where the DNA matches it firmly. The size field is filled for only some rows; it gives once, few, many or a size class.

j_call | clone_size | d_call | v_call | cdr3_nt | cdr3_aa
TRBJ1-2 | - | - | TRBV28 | TGTGCCAGCACCTCAGGCCCGGGCGGCGGACTCTATGGCTACACCTTC | CASTSGPGGGLYGYTF
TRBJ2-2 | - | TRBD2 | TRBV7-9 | TGTGCCAGCAGCCGAGGACTAGCGGTTAACACCGGGGAGCTGTTTTTT | CASSRGLAVNTGELFF
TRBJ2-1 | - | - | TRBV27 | TGTGCCAGCAGTTTCCCCCTACGCCGCAATGAGCAGTTCTTC | CASSFPLRRNEQFF
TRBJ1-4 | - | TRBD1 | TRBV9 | TGTGCCAGCAGCGTAGGCCAGGGGGATGAAAAACTGTTTTTT | CASSVGQGDEKLFF
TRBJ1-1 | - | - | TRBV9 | TGTGCCAGCAGCTTTGATCCTACAGCTAACACTGAAGCTTTCTTT | CASSFDPTANTEAFF
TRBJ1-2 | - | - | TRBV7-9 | TGTGCCAGCAGCTTAATCAGGGGAGAGGGCTATGGCTACACCTTC | CASSLIRGEGYGYTF
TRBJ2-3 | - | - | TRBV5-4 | TGTGCCAGCAGCTTGGAGCGGACGGATACGCAGTATTTT | CASSLERTDTQYF
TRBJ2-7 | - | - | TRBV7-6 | TGTGCCAGCAGTCCCCGGGACACTTCCTACGAGCAGTACTTC | CASSPRDTSYEQYF
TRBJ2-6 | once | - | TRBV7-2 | TGTGCCAGCAGCTTAGGGGCCCCCCTTAGCTCTGGGGCCAACGTCCTGACTTTC | CASSLGAPLSSGANVLTF
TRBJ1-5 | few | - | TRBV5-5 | TGTGCCAGCAGCTTACTTGGTGGTCAGCCCCAGCATTTT | CASSLLGGQPQHF
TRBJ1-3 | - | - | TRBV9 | TGTGCCAGCAGCGCCCGATTCGCAGGGACCTCTGGAAACACCATATATTTT | CASSARFAGTSGNTIYF
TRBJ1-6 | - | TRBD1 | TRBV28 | TGTGCCAGCAGTTTGACAGGGGGCATTGATTCACCCCTCCACTTT | CASSLTGGIDSPLHF
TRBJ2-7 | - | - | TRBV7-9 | TGTGCCAGCAGCCCGTTTTTTTGGCGCGGGGTAAACGAGCAGTACTTC | CASSPFFWRGVNEQYF
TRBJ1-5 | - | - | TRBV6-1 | TGTGCCAGCAGTGAACCGTGGACAGAATATCAGCCCCAGCATTTT | CASSEPWTEYQPQHF
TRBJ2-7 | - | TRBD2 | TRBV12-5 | TGTGCTAGTGCGATTAGCGGGAGCGGGTACGAGCAGTACTTC | CASAISGSGYEQYF
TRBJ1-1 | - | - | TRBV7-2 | TGTGCCAGCAGCTTAACAGGGAACACTGAAGCTTTCTTT | CASSLTGNTEAFF
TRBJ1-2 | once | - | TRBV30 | TGTGCCTGGGGTTCGCTGGGGGACTATGGCTACACCTTC | CAWGSLGDYGYTF
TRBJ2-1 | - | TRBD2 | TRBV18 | TGTGCCAGCTCACCACGGCATACTAGCGTATGGGGCTCCTACAATGAGCAGTTCTTC | CASSPRHTSVWGSYNEQFF
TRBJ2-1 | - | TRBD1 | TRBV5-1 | TGCGCCAGCAGCTTGGGGCATGGAAGAACCGGGACAGGGTGGAATGAGCAGTTCTTC | CASSLGHGRTGTGWNEQFF
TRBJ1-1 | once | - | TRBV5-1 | TGCGCCAGCAGCTCCCAGGGAAAGGGCACTGAAGCTTTCTTT | CASSSQGKGTEAFF
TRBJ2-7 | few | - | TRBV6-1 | TGTGCCAGCAGTGAAGCGCTATTCAATACCTACGAGCAGTACTTC | CASSEALFNTYEQYF
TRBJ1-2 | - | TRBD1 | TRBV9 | TGTGCCAGCAGCTCCAATTCCGGGACAGACGGCTACACCTTC | CASSSNSGTDGYTF
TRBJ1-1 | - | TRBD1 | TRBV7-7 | TGTGCCAGCAGCTTATGGGCAGGGGGCGGCTCTGAAGCTTTCTTT | CASSLWAGGGSEAFF
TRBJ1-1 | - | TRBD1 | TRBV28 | TGTGCCAGCAGCCCGACAGGGGATAGAGCTTTCTTT | CASSPTGDRAFF
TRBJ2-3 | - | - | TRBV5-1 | TGCGCCAGCAGCTTGGATGGCTATGGTACGCAGTATTTT | CASSLDGYGTQYF
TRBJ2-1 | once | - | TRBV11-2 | TGTGCCAGCCGGACCAAGACAGGCCCGAAATACAATGAGCAGTTCTTC | CASRTKTGPKYNEQFF
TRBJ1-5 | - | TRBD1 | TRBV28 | TGTGCCAGCAGACTCCAAGGACAGGGGATATACCAGCCCCAGCATTTT | CASRLQGQGIYQPQHF
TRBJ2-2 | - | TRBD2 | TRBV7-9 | TGTGCCAGCAGCTTATCGCTAACCCGGACTAGCGGGAACACCGGGGAGCTGTTTTTT | CASSLSLTRTSGNTGELFF
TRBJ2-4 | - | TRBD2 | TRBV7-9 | TGTGCCAGCAGCCACACTAGCGGGAGGTCAAAAAACATTCAGTACTTC | CASSHTSGRSKNIQYF
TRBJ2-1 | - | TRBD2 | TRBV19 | TGTGCCAGTAGTTGGACTAGCGGGCGCCCGGAGCAGTTCTTC | CASSWTSGRPEQFF
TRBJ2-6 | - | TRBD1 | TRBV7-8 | TGTGCCAGCAGCCGACGACAGGGAAGTTCCGGGGCCAACGTCCTGACTTTC | CASSRRQGSSGANVLTF
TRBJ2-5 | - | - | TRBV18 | TGTGCCAGCTCACCCCAAGAGACCCAGTACTTC | CASSPQETQYF
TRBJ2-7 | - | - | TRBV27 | TGTGCCAGCAGTTTAATTTTCTCCTACGAGCAGTACTTC | CASSLIFSYEQYF
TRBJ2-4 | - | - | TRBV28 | TGTGCCAGCAGTTTAGCCAGAGAGGACATTCAGTACTTC | CASSLAREDIQYF
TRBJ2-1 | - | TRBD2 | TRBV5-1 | TGCGCCAGCAGCTTGACTAGCGGGTACTACAATGAGCAGTTCTTC | CASSLTSGYYNEQFF